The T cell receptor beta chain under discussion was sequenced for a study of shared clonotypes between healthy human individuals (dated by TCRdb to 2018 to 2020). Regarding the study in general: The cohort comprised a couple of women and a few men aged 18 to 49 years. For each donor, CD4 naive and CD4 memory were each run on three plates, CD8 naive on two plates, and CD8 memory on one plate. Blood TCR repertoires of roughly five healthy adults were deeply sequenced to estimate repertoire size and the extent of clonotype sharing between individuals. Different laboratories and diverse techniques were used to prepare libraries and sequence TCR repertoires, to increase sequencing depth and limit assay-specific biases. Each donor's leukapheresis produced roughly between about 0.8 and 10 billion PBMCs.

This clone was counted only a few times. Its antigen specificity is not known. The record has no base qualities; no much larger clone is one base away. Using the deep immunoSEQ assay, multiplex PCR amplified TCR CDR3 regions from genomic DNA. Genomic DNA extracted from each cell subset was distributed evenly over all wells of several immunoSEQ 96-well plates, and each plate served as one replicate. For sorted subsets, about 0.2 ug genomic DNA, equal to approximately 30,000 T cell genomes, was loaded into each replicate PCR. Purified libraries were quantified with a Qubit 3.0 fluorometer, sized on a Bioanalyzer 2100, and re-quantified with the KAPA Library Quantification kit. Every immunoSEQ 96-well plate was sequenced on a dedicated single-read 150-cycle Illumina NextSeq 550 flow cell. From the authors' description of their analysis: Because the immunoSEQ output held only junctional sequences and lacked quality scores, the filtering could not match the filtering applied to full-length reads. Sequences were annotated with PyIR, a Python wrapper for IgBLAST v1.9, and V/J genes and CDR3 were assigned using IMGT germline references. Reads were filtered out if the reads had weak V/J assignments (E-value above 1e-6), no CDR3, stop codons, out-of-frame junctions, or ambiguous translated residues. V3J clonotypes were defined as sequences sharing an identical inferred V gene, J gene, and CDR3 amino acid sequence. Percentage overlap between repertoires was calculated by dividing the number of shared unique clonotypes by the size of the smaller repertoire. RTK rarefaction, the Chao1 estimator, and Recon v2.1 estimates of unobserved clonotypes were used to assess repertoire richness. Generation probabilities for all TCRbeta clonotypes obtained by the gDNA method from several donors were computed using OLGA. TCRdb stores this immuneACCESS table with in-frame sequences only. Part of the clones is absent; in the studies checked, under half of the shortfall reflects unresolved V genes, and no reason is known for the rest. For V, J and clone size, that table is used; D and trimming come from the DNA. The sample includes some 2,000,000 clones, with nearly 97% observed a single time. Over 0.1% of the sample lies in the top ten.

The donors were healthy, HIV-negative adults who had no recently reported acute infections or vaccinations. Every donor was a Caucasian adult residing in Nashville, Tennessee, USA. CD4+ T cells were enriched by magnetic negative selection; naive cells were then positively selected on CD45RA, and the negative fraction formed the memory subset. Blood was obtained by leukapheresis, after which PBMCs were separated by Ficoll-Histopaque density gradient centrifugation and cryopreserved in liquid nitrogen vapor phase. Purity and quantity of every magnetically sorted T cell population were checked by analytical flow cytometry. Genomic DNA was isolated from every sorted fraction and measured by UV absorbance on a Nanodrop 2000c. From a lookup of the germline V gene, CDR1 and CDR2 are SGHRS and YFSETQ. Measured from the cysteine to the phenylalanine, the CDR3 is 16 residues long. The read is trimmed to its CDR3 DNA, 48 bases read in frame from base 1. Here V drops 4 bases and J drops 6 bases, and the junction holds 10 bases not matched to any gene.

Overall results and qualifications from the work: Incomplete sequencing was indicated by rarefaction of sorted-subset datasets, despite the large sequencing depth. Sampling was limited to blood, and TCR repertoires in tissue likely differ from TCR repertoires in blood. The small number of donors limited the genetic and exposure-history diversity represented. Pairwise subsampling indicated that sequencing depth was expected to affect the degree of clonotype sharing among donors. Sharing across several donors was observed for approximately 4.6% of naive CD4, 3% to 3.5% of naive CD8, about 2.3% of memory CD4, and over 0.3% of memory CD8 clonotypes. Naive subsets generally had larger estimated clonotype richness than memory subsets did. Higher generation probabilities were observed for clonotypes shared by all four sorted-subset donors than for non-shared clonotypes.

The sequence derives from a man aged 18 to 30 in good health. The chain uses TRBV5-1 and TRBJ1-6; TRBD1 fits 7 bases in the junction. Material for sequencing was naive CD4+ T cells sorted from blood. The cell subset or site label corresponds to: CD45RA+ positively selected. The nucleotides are TGCGCCAGCAGCACCCGAGGACAGGCGGCTAATTCACCCCTCCACTTT. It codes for CASSTRGQAANSPLHF.